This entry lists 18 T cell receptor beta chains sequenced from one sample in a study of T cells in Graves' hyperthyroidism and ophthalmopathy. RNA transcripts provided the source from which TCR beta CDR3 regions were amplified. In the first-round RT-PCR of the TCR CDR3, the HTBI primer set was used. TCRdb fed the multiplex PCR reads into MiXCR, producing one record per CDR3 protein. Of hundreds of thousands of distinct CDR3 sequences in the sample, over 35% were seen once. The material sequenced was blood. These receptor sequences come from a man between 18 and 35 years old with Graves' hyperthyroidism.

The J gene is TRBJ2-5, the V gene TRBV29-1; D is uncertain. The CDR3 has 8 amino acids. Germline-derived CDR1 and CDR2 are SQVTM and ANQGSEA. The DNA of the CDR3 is TGCAGGGTAGAGACCCAGTACTTC. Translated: CRVETQYF.

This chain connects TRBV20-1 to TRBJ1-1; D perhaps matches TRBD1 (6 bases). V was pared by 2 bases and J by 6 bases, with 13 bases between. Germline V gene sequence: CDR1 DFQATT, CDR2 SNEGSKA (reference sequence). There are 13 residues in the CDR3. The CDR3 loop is CSARTGLGPEAFF. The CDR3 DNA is TGCAGTGCTAGAACAGGGTTGGGCCCTGAAGCTTTCTTT.

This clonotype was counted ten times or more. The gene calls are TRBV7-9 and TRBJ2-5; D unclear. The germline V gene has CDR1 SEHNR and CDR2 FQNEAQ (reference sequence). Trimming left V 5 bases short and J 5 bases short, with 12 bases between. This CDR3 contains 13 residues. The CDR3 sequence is CASSLLWGETQYF. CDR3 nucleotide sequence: TGTGCCAGCAGCCTACTCTGGGGTGAGACCCAGTACTTC.

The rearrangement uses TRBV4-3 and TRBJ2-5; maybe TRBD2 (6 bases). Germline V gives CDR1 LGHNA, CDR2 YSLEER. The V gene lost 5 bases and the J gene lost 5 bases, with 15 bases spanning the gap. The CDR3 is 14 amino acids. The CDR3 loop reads CASSAHAGSETQYF. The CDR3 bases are TGCGCCAGCAGCGCCCACGCGGGGTCGGAGACCCAGTACTTC.

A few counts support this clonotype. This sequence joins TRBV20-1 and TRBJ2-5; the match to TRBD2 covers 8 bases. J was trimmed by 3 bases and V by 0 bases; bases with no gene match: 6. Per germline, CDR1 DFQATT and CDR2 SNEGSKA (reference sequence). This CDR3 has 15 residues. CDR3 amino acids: CSARDPKRGKETQYF. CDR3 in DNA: TGCAGTGCTAGAGACCCGAAGCGGGGGAAAGAGACCCAGTACTTC.

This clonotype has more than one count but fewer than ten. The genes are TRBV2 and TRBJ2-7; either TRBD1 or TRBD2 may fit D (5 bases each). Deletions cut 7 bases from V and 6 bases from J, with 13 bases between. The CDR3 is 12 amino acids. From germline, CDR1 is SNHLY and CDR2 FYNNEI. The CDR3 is CASTEVRGEQYF. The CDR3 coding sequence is TGTGCCAGCACCGAGGTGAGGGGCGAGCAGTACTTC. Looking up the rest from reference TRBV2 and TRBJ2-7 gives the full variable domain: EPEVTQTPSHQVTQMGQEVILRCVPISNHLYFYWYRQILGQKVEFLVSFYNNEISEKSEIFDDQFSVERPDGSNFTLKIRSTKLEDSAMYFCASTEVRGEQYFGPGTRLTVT.

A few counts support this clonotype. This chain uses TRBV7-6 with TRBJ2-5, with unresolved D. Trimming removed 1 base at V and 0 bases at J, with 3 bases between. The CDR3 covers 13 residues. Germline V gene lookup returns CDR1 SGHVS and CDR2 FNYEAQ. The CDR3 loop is CASSLVNQETQYF. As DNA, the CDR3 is TGTGCCAGCAGCTTAGTCAACCAAGAGACCCAGTACTTC.

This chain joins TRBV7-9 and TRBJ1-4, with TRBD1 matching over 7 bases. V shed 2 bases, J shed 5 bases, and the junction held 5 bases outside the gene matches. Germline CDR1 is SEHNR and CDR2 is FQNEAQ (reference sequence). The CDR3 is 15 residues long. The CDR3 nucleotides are TGTGCCAGCAGCTTATCCGGGACAGCGAATGAAAAACTGTTTTTT. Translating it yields CASSLSGTANEKLFF.

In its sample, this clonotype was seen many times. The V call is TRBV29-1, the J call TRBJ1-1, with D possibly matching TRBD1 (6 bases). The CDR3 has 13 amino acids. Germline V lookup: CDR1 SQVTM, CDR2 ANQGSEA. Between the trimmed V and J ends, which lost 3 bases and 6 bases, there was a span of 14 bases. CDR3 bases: TGCAGCGTTGAGGGGGGCGAGGTCGCTGAAGCTTTCTTT. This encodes CSVEGGEVAEAFF.

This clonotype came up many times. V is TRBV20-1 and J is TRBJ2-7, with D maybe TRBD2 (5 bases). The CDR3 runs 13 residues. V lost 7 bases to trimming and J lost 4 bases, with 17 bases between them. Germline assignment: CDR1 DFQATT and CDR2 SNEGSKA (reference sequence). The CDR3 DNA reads TGCAGTGTCCTCCCCGGGGTTGGTTACGAGCAGTACTTC. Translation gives CSVLPGVGYEQYF.

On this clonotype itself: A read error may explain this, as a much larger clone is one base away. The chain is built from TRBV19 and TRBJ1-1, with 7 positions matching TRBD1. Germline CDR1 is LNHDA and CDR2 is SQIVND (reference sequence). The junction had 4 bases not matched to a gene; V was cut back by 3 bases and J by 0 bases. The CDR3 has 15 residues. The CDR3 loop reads CASSIATGMNTEAFF. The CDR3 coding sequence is TGTGCCAGTAGTATCGCGACAGGGATGAACACTGAAGCTTTCTTT.

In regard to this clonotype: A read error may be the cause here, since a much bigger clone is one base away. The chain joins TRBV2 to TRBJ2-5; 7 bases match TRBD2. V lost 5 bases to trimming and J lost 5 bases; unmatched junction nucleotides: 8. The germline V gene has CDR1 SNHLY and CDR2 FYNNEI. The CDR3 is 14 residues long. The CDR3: CASSSERDLETQYF. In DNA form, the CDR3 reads TGTGCCAGCAGTTCCGAGCGGGATTTGGAGACCCAGTACTTC. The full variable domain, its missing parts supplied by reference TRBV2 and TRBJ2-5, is EPEVTQTPSHQVTQMGQEVILRCVPISNHLYFYWYRQILGQKVEFLVSFYNNEISEKSEIFDDQFSVERPDGSNFTLKIRSTKLEDSAMYFCASSSERDLETQYFGPGTRLLVL.

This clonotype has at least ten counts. The CDR3 DNA sequence: TGTGCCATCAGTGTGGGGGCGAGTCAGCCCCAGCATTTT. This translates into CAISVGASQPQHF. This sequence joins TRBV10-3 and TRBJ1-5; D might be TRBD1 (6 bases). V gave up 4 bases and J gave up 6 bases, with 10 bases separating them. The CDR3 extends over 13 amino acids. Germline V gives CDR1 ENHRY, CDR2 SYGVKD.

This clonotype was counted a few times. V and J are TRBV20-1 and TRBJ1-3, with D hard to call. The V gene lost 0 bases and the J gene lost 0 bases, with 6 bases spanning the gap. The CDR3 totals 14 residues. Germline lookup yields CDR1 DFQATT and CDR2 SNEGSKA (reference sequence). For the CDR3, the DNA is TGCAGTGCTAGAGAACGTTTCTCTGGAAACACCATATATTTT. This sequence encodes CSARERFSGNTIYF.

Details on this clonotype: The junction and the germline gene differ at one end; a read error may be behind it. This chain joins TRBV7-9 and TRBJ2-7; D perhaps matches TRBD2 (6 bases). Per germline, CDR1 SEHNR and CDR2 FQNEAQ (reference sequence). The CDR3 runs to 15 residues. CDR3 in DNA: TGCGCCAGCAGCCAAGAATCGGCGGGGCCATACGAGCAGTACTTC. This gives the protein CASSQESAGPYEQYF.

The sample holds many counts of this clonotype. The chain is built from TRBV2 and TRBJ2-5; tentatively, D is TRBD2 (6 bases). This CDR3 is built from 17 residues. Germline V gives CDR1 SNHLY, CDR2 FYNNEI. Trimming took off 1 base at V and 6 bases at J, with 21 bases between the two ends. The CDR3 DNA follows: TGTGCCAGCAGTGAAGTAGGAGGGCATCCCGGGGGAAAGACCCAGTACTTC. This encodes CASSEVGGHPGGKTQYF. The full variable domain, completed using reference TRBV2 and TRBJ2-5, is EPEVTQTPSHQVTQMGQEVILRCVPISNHLYFYWYRQILGQKVEFLVSFYNNEISEKSEIFDDQFSVERPDGSNFTLKIRSTKLEDSAMYFCASSEVGGHPGGKTQYFGPGTRLLVL.

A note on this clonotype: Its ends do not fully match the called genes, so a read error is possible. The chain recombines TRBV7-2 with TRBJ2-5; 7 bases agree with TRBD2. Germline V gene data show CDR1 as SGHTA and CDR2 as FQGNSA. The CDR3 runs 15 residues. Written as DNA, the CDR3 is TGTGCCAGCGGCTTGAGTAGTGGGAGGGGCGAGACCCAGTACTTC. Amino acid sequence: CASGLSSGRGETQYF.

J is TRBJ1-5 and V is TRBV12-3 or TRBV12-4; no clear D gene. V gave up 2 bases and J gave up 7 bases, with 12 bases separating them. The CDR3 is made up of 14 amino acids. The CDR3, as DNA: TGTGCCAGCAGTTTAAAGAGGGAAACCCAGCCCCAGCATTTT. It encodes CASSLKRETQPQHF.